These 11 T cell receptor beta chains came from one sample sequenced in a study of cytomegalovirus exposure and HLA in healthy donors. Profiling relied on immunoSEQ multiplex PCR, and the TCRdb table lists in-frame clones only, not all of them. The data show about 160,000 clones, 84% seen once. Sequencing used PBMCs. The receptor source for this set is a young man in good health and CMV-seropositive.

This clone has only a few counts. The chain has TRBV9 and TRBJ1-1, with TRBD1 identical over 11 bases. This CDR3 contains 14 residues. Germline values: CDR1 SGDLS, CDR2 YYNGEE. J gave up 10 bases and V 0 bases, and 5 bases lay outside the gene matches. CDR3 loop: CASSVEGQGGLAFF. The CDR3 DNA sequence: TGTGCCAGCAGCGTAGAGGGACAGGGGGGGTTAGCTTTCTTT.

This clone was recorded once. This chain links TRBV7-2 with TRBJ2-7, with 11 nucleotides matching TRBD2. The CDR3 is 16 residues long. Germline assignment: CDR1 SGHTA and CDR2 FQGNSA. Germline trimming cut 5 bases from V and 4 bases from J; bases unmatched to any gene: 10. The CDR3 DNA reads as TGTGCCAGCAGCACCACGACTAGCGGGATACCTTACGAGCAGTACTTC. Translation gives CASSTTTSGIPYEQYF.

This clone was seen only once. The chain has TRBV9 and TRBJ2-3, with D maybe TRBD1 (5 bases). Germline-derived CDR1 and CDR2 are SGDLS and YYNGEE. The CDR3 is 13 residues long. Between the trimmed V and J ends, which lost 1 base and 6 bases, there was a span of 9 bases. The CDR3 sequence is CASSVTGRDTQYF. CDR3 nucleotides: TGTGCCAGCAGCGTAACAGGACGGGATACGCAGTATTTT.

This chain connects TRBV11-3 to TRBJ2-1, with 9 bases fitting TRBD2. CDR1 and CDR2 from the germline V gene are SGHNT and YENEEA. V lost 5 bases, J lost 3 bases, and 5 bases stayed unmatched. The length of the CDR3 is 15 residues. Here the CDR3 DNA reads TGTGCCAGCAGCGGGGGACTAGCCCTCTACAATGAGCAGTTCTTC. Amino acids: CASSGGLALYNEQFF.

The chain combines TRBV4-1 with TRBJ2-1; D is perhaps TRBD2 (5 bases). The CDR3 has 16 amino acids. Germline lookup yields CDR1 MGHRA and CDR2 YSYEKL. Trimming pared 2 bases from V and 8 bases from J, leaving 19 bases between. CDR3 sequence reads: CASSQIGTGVRDEQFF. In nucleotides, the CDR3 is TGCGCCAGCAGCCAAATCGGCACCGGGGTCCGGGATGAGCAGTTCTTC.

This rearrangement joins TRBV5-5 to TRBJ2-3; perhaps TRBD1 as D (6 bases). Germline V gives CDR1 SGHKS, CDR2 YYEKEE (reference sequence). Trimming removed 7 bases from V and 1 base from J, with 13 bases in between. CDR3 length: 14 amino acids. CDR3 in DNA: TGTGCCAGCGGTCAGGGACAACGCACAGATACGCAGTATTTT. The encoded protein is CASGQGQRTDTQYF.

In this sample, this clone turned up a few times. The chain employs TRBV6-5 and TRBJ1-6; TRBD1 agrees at 7 bases. The J segment lost 10 bases and the V segment lost 4 bases, leaving 10 bases of the junction unmatched. CDR1 MNHEY and CDR2 SVGAGI come from the germline V gene. This CDR3 is 15 amino acids long. This CDR3 is CASSLGQEGGSPLHF. The CDR3, as DNA: TGTGCCAGCAGTTTAGGACAGGAAGGAGGATCACCCCTCCACTTT.

This clone was seen only once. V is TRBV15 and J is TRBJ2-7; the match to TRBD2 covers 9 bases. Germline CDR1 reads LNHNV; CDR2 reads YYDKDF (reference sequence). V was clipped by 6 bases and J by 4 bases; unmatched bases: 7. The CDR3 consists of 14 residues. For the CDR3, the DNA is TGTGCCACCAGAGGGGGACTAGCCTCTTACGAGCAGTACTTC. Translated, it gives CATRGGLASYEQYF. The variable domain in full, with the rest retrieved from reference TRBV15 and TRBJ2-7, is DAMVIQNPRYQVTQFGKPVTLSCSQTLNHNVMYWYQQKSSQAPKLLFHYYDKDFNNEADTPDNFQSRRPNTSFCFLDIRSPGLGDTAMYLCATRGGLASYEQYFGPGTRLTVT.

CDR3 protein: CASGSGLENGYTF. CDR3 in DNA: TGTGCCAGCGGATCGGGGTTGGAGAATGGCTACACCTTC. The rearrangement links TRBV6-6 to TRBJ1-2; D ambiguous. This CDR3 comprises 13 residues. V lost 8 bases and J lost 6, with 16 bases in between. Germline V gene sequence: CDR1 MNHNY, CDR2 SVGAGI (reference sequence).

The sample holds a few counts of this clone. The genes are TRBV15 and TRBJ2-3; weak D call: TRBD2 (6 bases). Germline V gene sequence: CDR1 LNHNV, CDR2 YYDKDF (reference sequence). V lost 3 bases to trimming and J lost 3 bases, with 13 bases between them. CDR3 size: 15 residues. The CDR3 DNA follows: TGTGCCACCAGCAGGCGGCCGGGAGCAACAGATACGCAGTATTTT. Protein sequence: CATSRRPGATDTQYF. Filled out from reference TRBV15 and TRBJ2-3, the complete variable domain reads DAMVIQNPRYQVTQFGKPVTLSCSQTLNHNVMYWYQQKSSQAPKLLFHYYDKDFNNEADTPDNFQSRRPNTSFCFLDIRSPGLGDTAMYLCATSRRPGATDTQYFGPGTRLTVL.

This sequence joins TRBV6-5 and TRBJ1-1, with D possibly being TRBD1 (6 bases). This CDR3 contains 14 residues. With 5 bases removed from V and 5 bases from J, the gap between germline ends came to 15 bases. Germline CDR1 and CDR2: MNHEY and SVGAGI. In nucleotides, the CDR3 is TGTGCCAGCAGTGCCTCTTATAGGGGGACTGAAGCTTTCTTT. The encoded protein is CASSASYRGTEAFF.